This TCR beta chain was found in a study of blood T cell repertoires in COVID-19. The method was immunoSEQ multiplex PCR; TCRdb's version includes in-frame clones alone and lacks a portion of them. The profile shows 300,000 to 350,000 clones, roughly 85% of them singletons. The receptor's source is a man between 25 and 39 years old who had recovered from COVID-19. What was sequenced was PBMCs or T cells enriched from blood (not recorded which).

The CDR3, as DNA: TGCGCCAGCAGCCAAAACTACAGGGGGCCTTATGGCTACACCTTC. Amino acid sequence: CASSQNYRGPYGYTF. This chain uses TRBV4-3 with TRBJ1-2, with 9 bases identical to TRBD1. J gave up 5 bases and V 2 bases, and 6 bases lay outside the gene matches. The germline V gene encodes CDR1 LGHNA and CDR2 YSLEER. The CDR3 is 15 residues long.